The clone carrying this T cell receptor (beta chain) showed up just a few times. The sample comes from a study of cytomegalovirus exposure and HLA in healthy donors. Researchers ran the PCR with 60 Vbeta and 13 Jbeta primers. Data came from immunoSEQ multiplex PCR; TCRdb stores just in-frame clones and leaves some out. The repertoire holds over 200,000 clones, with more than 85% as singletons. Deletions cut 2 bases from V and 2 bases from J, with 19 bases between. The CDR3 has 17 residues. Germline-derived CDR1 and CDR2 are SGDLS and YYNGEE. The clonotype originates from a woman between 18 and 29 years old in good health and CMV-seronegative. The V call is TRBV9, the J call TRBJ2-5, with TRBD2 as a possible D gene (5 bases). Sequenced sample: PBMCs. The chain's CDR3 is CASSVSHGPPGQETQYF. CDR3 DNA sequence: TGTGCCAGCAGCGTCTCCCACGGACCTCCGGGGCAAGAGACCCAGTACTTC.